Presented here are 30 T cell receptor beta chains from one specimen sequenced in a study of blood T cell repertoires in COVID-19. Assay used: immunoSEQ multiplex PCR; TCRdb lists only in-frame clones, some missing. The table shows 150,000 or so clones, with about 85% occurring only once. What was sequenced was peripheral blood. These receptors were obtained from a human donor with acute or convalescent COVID-19. The donor label of this sample is uncertain.

The V and J genes are TRBV5-4 and TRBJ1-2; 12 bases agree with TRBD1. Germline loops: CDR1 SGHNT, CDR2 YYREEE (reference sequence). This CDR3 has 17 residues. J was trimmed by 3 bases and V by 4 bases; bases with no gene match: 10. The CDR3 DNA reads as TGTGCCAGCAGCCCGGGACAGGGGGCTTCGGTTTACTATGGCTACACCTTC. It yields the protein CASSPGQGASVYYGYTF.

In this sample, this clone turned up a few times. The V gene is TRBV19, the J gene TRBJ1-2; 11 bases align to TRBD1. The germline CDR1 and CDR2 sequences are LNHDA and SQIVND (reference sequence). J gave up 6 bases and V 2 bases, and 11 bases lay outside the gene matches. This CDR3 region has 17 residues. For the CDR3, the DNA is TGTGCCAGTAGTATATTGGGACAGGGGGACAAAGGGAATGGCTACACCTTC. Its protein is CASSILGQGDKGNGYTF.

This clone showed up just once. This chain links TRBV9 with TRBJ1-1, with TRBD1 matching over 7 bases. CDR1 and CDR2 from the germline V gene are SGDLS and YYNGEE. V dropped 3 bases and J dropped 3; count of bases not matched to a gene: 8. CDR3 length: 15 residues. CDR3 DNA: TGTGCCAGCAGCGGAGTTCGACAGGGCTACACTGAAGCTTTCTTT. Translating gives CASSGVRQGYTEAFF.

The sample holds one count of this clone. The V call is TRBV3-1 (or the pseudogene TRBV3-2), the J call TRBJ1-2; D is unresolved. The CDR3 is made up of 12 amino acids. V was pared by 4 bases and J by 8 bases, with 11 bases between. Germline CDR1 and CDR2: LGHDT and YNNKEL (reference sequence). The CDR3 loop is CASSPLGEGYTF. The CDR3 coding sequence is TGTGCCAGCAGCCCCCTCGGTGAAGGCTACACCTTC.

The chain uses TRBV11-2 and TRBJ2-1; 8 nucleotides agree with TRBD1. The CDR3 totals 14 residues. Germline CDR1 and CDR2: SGHAT and FQNNGV. Trimming at V came to 4 bases and at J to 4 bases, leaving 3 bases not matched to a gene. This chain's CDR3 is CASSSGTGYNEQFF. CDR3 bases: TGTGCCAGCAGCTCCGGGACAGGTTACAATGAGCAGTTCTTC.

This clone is a singleton in its sample. This chain connects TRBV11-2 to TRBJ1-1; D not certain. This CDR3 contains 13 residues. Trimming removed 5 bases from V and 3 bases from J, with 10 bases in between. Germline loops: CDR1 SGHAT, CDR2 FQNNGV. The DNA for the CDR3 is TGTGCCAGCAGCAAGGACTTGGACACTGAAGCTTTCTTT. Translated, it gives CASSKDLDTEAFF. Variable domain in full (rest from reference TRBV11-2 and TRBJ1-1): EAGVAQSPRYKIIEKRQSVAFWCNPISGHATLYWYQQILGQGPKLLIQFQNNGVVDDSQLPKDRFSAERLKGVDSTLKIQPAKLEDSAVYLCASSKDLDTEAFFGQGTRLTVV.

With regard to this clone: One end of the junction fails to match germline, which may point to a read error. The chain employs TRBV5-5 and TRBJ1-2; TRBD1 might be the D (5 bases). The CDR3 loop spans 14 amino acids. The germline V gene has CDR1 SGHKS and CDR2 YYEKEE (reference sequence). CDR3 residues: CASSLVGGEFDDAF. As DNA, the CDR3 is TGTGCCAGCAGCTTGGTGGGAGGGGAATTTGACGACGCCTTC.

The chain recombines TRBV19 with TRBJ1-4, with D possibly TRBD1 on 5 matching bases. This CDR3 is 16 amino acids long. Germline V gene data show CDR1 as LNHDA and CDR2 as SQIVND (reference sequence). Trimming removed 3 bases from V and 7 bases from J, with 18 bases in between. CDR3 sequence (DNA): TGTGCCAGTAGTATTGGGGTGGCAGGGCCAGCTGAAAAACTGTTTTTT. As protein: CASSIGVAGPAEKLFF.

The rearrangement uses TRBV7-7 and TRBJ1-5; D not certain. CDR3 length equals 13 residues. The V gene's germline CDR1 is SSHAT and CDR2 FNYEAQ (reference sequence). V was shortened by 1 base and J by 5 bases, with 6 bases between the two germline ends. CDR3 coding DNA: TGTGCCAGCAGCTTAGACAGAGATCAGCCCCAGCATTTT. Protein sequence: CASSLDRDQPQHF.

This clone appeared once. The V and J genes are TRBV7-8 and TRBJ1-1; possibly TRBD1 for D (5 bases). The ends were cut back, 11 bases at V and 0 bases at J, with 13 bases in the middle. CDR3 length: 13 residues. Looked up from germline, CDR1 is SGHVS and CDR2 is FQNEAQ. For the CDR3, the DNA is TGTGCCGGAGCGACAGCTTTGAACACTGAAGCTTTCTTT. It encodes CAGATALNTEAFF. The full variable domain, rest sourced from reference TRBV7-8 and TRBJ1-1, is GAGVSQSPRYKVAKRGQDVALRCDPISGHVSLFWYQQALGQGPEFLTYFQNEAQLDKSGLPSDRFFAERPEGSVSTLKIQRTQQEDSAVYLCAGATALNTEAFFGQGTRLTVV.

The rearrangement links TRBV9 to TRBJ1-1, with TRBD1 as a possible D gene (5 bases). V lost 4 bases to trimming and J lost 5 bases, with 18 bases between them. The CDR3 is 15 residues long. Germline-derived CDR1 and CDR2 are SGDLS and YYNGEE. The CDR3 DNA follows: TGTGCCAGCAGCCCCCAATTCGGAGGGGCGACTGAAGCTTTCTTT. Translating gives CASSPQFGGATEAFF.

The CDR3 is CASSLRWGGQGRTEAFF. The CDR3 DNA is TGTGCCAGCAGTTTAAGGTGGGGTGGGCAGGGAAGGACTGAAGCTTTCTTT. The chain carries TRBV27 and TRBJ1-1, with a possible D match to TRBD1 (5 bases). The CDR3 has 17 amino acids. The V gene's germline CDR1 is MNHEY and CDR2 SMNVEV (reference sequence). The V end was cut by 2 bases, the J end by 5 bases, with 21 bases between.

The rearrangement links TRBV4-3 to TRBJ1-4; a possible D gene is TRBD1 (6 bases). The CDR3 is 16 amino acids. V was shortened by 1 base and J by 8 bases, with 17 bases between the two germline ends. Germline CDR1 reads LGHNA; CDR2 reads YSLEER. For the CDR3, the DNA is TGCGCCAGCAGCCAAGCGTATAGGGGGTTTAGGGAAAAACTGTTTTTT. This translates into CASSQAYRGFREKLFF.

The chain employs TRBV5-1 and TRBJ1-1, with 8 positions matching TRBD1. The CDR3 runs 18 residues. Germline CDR1 is SGHRS and CDR2 is YFSETQ. V shed 4 bases, J shed 2 bases, and the junction held 16 bases outside the gene matches. CDR3 region: CASSLSGGGGPANTEAFF. DNA for the CDR3: TGCGCCAGCAGCCTATCAGGGGGCGGAGGACCGGCTAACACTGAAGCTTTCTTT.

This clone appeared a single time. This chain uses TRBV7-2 with TRBJ1-2; TRBD1 is a possible D gene (6 bases). Trimming removed 8 bases from V and 5 bases from J, with 21 bases in between. This CDR3 is built from 15 residues. Germline loops: CDR1 SGHTA, CDR2 FQGNSA. DNA of the CDR3: TGTGCCAGCCAGCCTGGAGGGGGGGGGATTTATGGCTACACCTTC. Protein: CASQPGGGGIYGYTF. Full variable domain (missing parts from reference TRBV7-2 and TRBJ1-2): GAGVSQSPSNKVTEKGKDVELRCDPISGHTALYWYRQSLGQGLEFLIYFQGNSAPDKSGLPSDRFSAERTGGSVSTLTIQRTQQEDSAVYLCASQPGGGGIYGYTFGSGTRLTVV.

The chain's CDR3 is CASSSAGQGPNEKLFF. The CDR3 DNA reads TGTGCCAGCAGCTCCGCGGGACAGGGGCCGAATGAAAAACTGTTTTTT. The gene calls are TRBV5-6 and TRBJ1-4; 10 bases match TRBD1. The CDR3 loop spans 16 amino acids. Germline CDR1 SGHDT, CDR2 YYEEEE. Trimming at V came to 3 bases and at J to 5 bases, leaving 7 bases not matched to a gene.

This chain joins TRBV19 and TRBJ2-5, with TRBD2 matching 16 bases. J lost 4 bases, V lost 4 bases, and 12 bases had no gene match. The CDR3 length is 19 residues. Germline CDR1 LNHDA, CDR2 SQIVND (reference sequence). CDR3 coding DNA: TGTGCCAGTAGTACGGGACTAGCGGGGGGGGATACCACAAGAGAGACCCAGTACTTC. Residues: CASSTGLAGGDTTRETQYF.

J is TRBJ1-2 and V is TRBV19; no clear D. CDR1 LNHDA and CDR2 SQIVND come from the germline V gene (reference sequence). V was pared by 5 bases and J by 0 bases, with 10 bases between. This CDR3 is 14 amino acids long. CDR3 DNA sequence: TGTGCCAGTAGTCCCACCACAGCTAACTATGGCTACACCTTC. Its protein product is CASSPTTANYGYTF.

In regard to this clone: At the DNA level, this CDR3 is encoded by other sequences in the same sample as well. The chain joins TRBV18 to TRBJ1-5; D perhaps matches TRBD1 (6 bases). Per the germline V gene, CDR1 is KGHSH and CDR2 is LQKENI. CDR3 length: 14 amino acids. Trimming pared 6 bases from V and 4 bases from J, leaving 13 bases between. Here the CDR3 reads CASSPGTSNQPQHF. CDR3 bases: TGTGCCAGCTCGCCCGGGACAAGTAATCAGCCCCAGCATTTT.

The chain has TRBV5-4 and TRBJ1-2, with D perhaps matching TRBD1 (6 bases). V was clipped by 4 bases and J by 4 bases, with 17 bases between them. The CDR3 contains 15 residues. Looked up from germline, CDR1 is SGHNT and CDR2 is YYREEE (reference sequence). This CDR3 is CASSGTSGGVYGYTF. Written as DNA, the CDR3 is TGTGCCAGCAGCGGGACGAGCGGGGGCGTCTATGGCTACACCTTC.

V is TRBV6-1 and J is TRBJ2-3; 9 bases agree with TRBD2. CDR3 length: 13 amino acids. The junction had 1 base not matched to a gene; V was cut back by 3 bases and J by 6 bases. CDR1 is MNHNS and CDR2 is SASEGT in the germline V gene. CDR3 sequence reads: CASSDLAGDTQYF. In nucleotides, the CDR3 is TGTGCCAGCAGTGACCTAGCGGGGGATACGCAGTATTTT.

V usage is TRBV2 and J usage is TRBJ2-2; D remains unclear. The CDR3 is made up of 15 amino acids. Trimming pared 4 bases from V and 1 base from J, leaving 10 bases between. Germline CDR1 reads SNHLY; CDR2 reads FYNNEI. The DNA of the CDR3 is TGTGCCAGCAGTGCGGTCGGGTTGAACACCGGGGAGCTGTTTTTT. It codes for CASSAVGLNTGELFF.

The chain links TRBV28 to TRBJ1-2, with D possibly TRBD1 on 5 matching bases. This CDR3 spans 12 amino acids. The germline V gene encodes CDR1 MDHEN and CDR2 SYDVKM. V was trimmed by 6 bases and J by 4 bases, leaving 9 bases between them. CDR3 DNA sequence: TGTGCCAGCAGACGACAGAGCTATGGCTACACCTTC. Protein: CASRRQSYGYTF.

The chain recombines TRBV6-2 or TRBV6-3 with TRBJ1-1; tentative D call: TRBD1 (6 bases). Per the germline V gene, CDR1 is MNHEY and CDR2 is SVGEGT. The V end was cut by 2 bases, the J end by 2 bases, with 15 bases between. CDR3 size: 16 residues. CDR3: CASSYPLGQINTEAFF. The CDR3 nucleotides read TGTGCCAGCAGTTACCCCCTAGGACAGATAAACACTGAAGCTTTCTTT.

The chain has TRBV5-8 and TRBJ2-7, with unresolved D. Looked up from germline, CDR1 is SGHTS and CDR2 is YDEGEE. The CDR3 is 11 amino acids. V dropped 3 bases and J dropped 7 bases, with 8 bases sitting between them. The CDR3 protein is CASSSYREQYF. The CDR3 DNA is TGTGCCAGCAGCTCCTACAGAGAGCAGTACTTC.

V and J are TRBV12-3 or TRBV12-4 and TRBJ2-7; the D gene is possibly TRBD2 (5 bases). V lost 8 bases to trimming and J lost 3 bases, with 14 bases between them. The CDR3 totals 13 residues. CDR3 in amino acids: CASVSEGNYEQYF. The CDR3 DNA is TGTGCCAGCGTCTCCGAGGGAAACTACGAGCAGTACTTC.

The gene calls are TRBV27 and TRBJ1-1; D not certain. Germline-derived CDR1 and CDR2 are MNHEY and SMNVEV (reference sequence). Trimming took 4 bases from V and 2 from J, leaving 11 bases between them. The CDR3 runs 14 residues. CDR3 loop: CASSSGEGNTEAFF. The CDR3 region has the DNA TGTGCCAGCAGTTCCGGGGAGGGTAACACTGAAGCTTTCTTT.

The chain is built from TRBV23-1 and TRBJ1-1, with 8 bases aligning to TRBD1. TRBV23-1 is identified as an open reading frame with a role that is uncertain. This CDR3 region has 17 residues. With V trimmed by 3 bases and J by 1 base, 10 bases remained unmatched. The CDR3 region has the DNA TGCGCCAGCAGTCAGTCCTCAGGGGGCGCAAAGAACACTGAAGCTTTCTTT. Its protein is CASSQSSGGAKNTEAFF.

The J gene is TRBJ1-2, the V gene TRBV7-3; maybe TRBD1 (5 bases). CDR3 length: 15 residues. V lost 5 bases to trimming and J lost 2 bases, with 15 bases between them. CDR1 and CDR2 (germline): SGHTA, FQGTGA. CDR3 in DNA: TGTGCCAGCAGCCAAAGGGCAGGGCCCAACTATGGCTACACCTTC. This encodes CASSQRAGPNYGYTF.

The rearrangement uses TRBV6-5 and TRBJ1-2; tentative D call: TRBD1 (5 bases). Germline-derived CDR1 and CDR2 are MNHEY and SVGAGI. This CDR3 spans 14 amino acids. V lost 6 bases and J lost 1, with 12 bases in between. This CDR3 is CASRDQGRNYGYTF. CDR3 coding DNA: TGTGCCAGCAGGGACCAGGGCCGTAACTATGGCTACACCTTC.